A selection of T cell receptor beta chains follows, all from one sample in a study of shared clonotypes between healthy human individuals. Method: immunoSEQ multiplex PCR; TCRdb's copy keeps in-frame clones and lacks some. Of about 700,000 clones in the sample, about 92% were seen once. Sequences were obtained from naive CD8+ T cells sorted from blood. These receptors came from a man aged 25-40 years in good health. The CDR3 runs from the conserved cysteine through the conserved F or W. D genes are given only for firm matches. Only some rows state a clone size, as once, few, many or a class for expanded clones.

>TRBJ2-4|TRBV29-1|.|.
CSVVEVGAKNIQYF
TGCAGCGTTGTCGAGGTCGGAGCCAAAAACATTCAGTACTTC
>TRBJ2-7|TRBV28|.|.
CASSPKRLARTYEQYF
TGTGCCAGCAGTCCCAAAAGGCTAGCGCGGACCTACGAGCAGTACTTC
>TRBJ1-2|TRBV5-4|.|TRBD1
CASSPDGTGGAAYGYTF
TGTGCCAGCAGCCCGGATGGGACAGGGGGGGCAGCCTATGGCTACACCTTC
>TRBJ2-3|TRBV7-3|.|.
CASSLNGGYDTQYF
TGTGCCAGCAGCTTAAATGGTGGTTACGATACGCAGTATTTT
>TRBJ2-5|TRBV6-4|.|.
CASSVLTEQETQYF
TGTGCCAGCAGTGTCCTGACAGAGCAAGAGACCCAGTACTTC
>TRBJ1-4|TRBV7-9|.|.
CASRSRDGGEKLFF
TGTGCCAGCAGATCCCGGGACGGCGGGGAAAAACTGTTTTTT
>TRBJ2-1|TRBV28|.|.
CASSLNWSGVGEFF
TGTGCCAGCAGTTTAAATTGGTCGGGCGTGGGGGAGTTCTTC
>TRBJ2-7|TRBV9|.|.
CASSGTGLREQYF
TGTGCCAGCAGTGGAACAGGGTTGCGCGAGCAGTACTTC
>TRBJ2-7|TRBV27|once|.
CATRSRDHSYEQYF
TGTGCCACCCGTTCCCGGGATCACTCCTACGAGCAGTACTTC
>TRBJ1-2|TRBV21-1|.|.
CASCHRGGYTF
TGTGCCAGCTGCCACAGGGGCGGCTACACCTTC
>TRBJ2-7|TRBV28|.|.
CASRQRGSDEQYF
TGTGCCAGCAGACAAAGGGGGTCCGACGAGCAGTACTTC
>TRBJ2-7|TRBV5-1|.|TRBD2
CASSLDLGGSFYEQYF
TGCGCCAGCAGCTTGGATCTCGGCGGGAGTTTCTACGAGCAGTACTTC
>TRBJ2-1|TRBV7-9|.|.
CASSLWSGPPEDNEQFF
TGTGCCAGCAGCTTATGGAGCGGCCCCCCGGAGGACAATGAGCAGTTCTTC
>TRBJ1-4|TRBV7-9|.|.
CASSPDLTTNEKLFF
TGTGCCAGCAGCCCGGACTTAACAACTAATGAAAAACTGTTTTTT
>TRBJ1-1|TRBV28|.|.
CASSSRGYGNTEAFF
TGTGCCAGCAGTTCCCGAGGATACGGGAACACTGAAGCTTTCTTT
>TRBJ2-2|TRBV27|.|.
CASLRRFPVDTGELFF
TGTGCCAGCCTTAGAAGGTTCCCCGTTGACACCGGGGAGCTGTTTTTT
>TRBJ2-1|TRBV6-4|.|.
CAIPSSTRGEQFF
TGTGCCATCCCCTCAAGCACCCGAGGTGAGCAGTTCTTC
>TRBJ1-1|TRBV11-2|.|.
CASSHPRRRNTEAFF
TGTGCCAGCAGCCACCCCCGGAGGCGGAACACTGAAGCTTTCTTT
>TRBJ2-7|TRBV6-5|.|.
CASSYQGAGGEQYF
TGTGCCAGCAGTTACCAAGGAGCTGGGGGCGAGCAGTACTTC
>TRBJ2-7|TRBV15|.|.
CATSRNRVREQYF
TGTGCCACCAGCAGAAATAGGGTGCGCGAGCAGTACTTC
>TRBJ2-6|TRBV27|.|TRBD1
CASSTRWTGLRSGANVLTF
TGTGCCAGCAGTACCCGATGGACAGGGTTGAGGTCTGGGGCCAACGTCCTGACTTTC
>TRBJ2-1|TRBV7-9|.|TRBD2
CASSFPRSGSYNEQFF
TGTGCCAGCAGCTTCCCACGTAGCGGGAGTTACAATGAGCAGTTCTTC
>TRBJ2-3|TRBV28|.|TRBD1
CASRLGQANTDTQYF
TGTGCCAGCAGGCTCGGACAGGCGAACACAGATACGCAGTATTTT
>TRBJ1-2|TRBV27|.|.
CASRSGGAPNYGYTF
TGTGCCAGCAGGTCTGGAGGGGCCCCTAACTATGGCTACACCTTC
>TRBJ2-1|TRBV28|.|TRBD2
CASSFLAGVYNEQFF
TGTGCCAGCAGTTTTCTAGCGGGAGTTTACAATGAGCAGTTCTTC
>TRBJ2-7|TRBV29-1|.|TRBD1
CSVPDRGHEQYF
TGCAGCGTTCCCGACAGGGGCCACGAGCAGTACTTC
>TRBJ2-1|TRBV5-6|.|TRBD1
CASSLSRDRNYNEQFF
TGTGCCAGCAGCTTGTCTCGGGACAGAAACTACAATGAGCAGTTCTTC
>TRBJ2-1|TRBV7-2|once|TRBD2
CASSFRTSGRAEQFF
TGTGCCAGCAGCTTCCGGACTAGCGGGAGGGCCGAGCAGTTCTTC
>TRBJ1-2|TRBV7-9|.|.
CARNHLKDSGYTF
TGTGCCAGGAACCACCTAAAAGACTCTGGCTACACCTTC
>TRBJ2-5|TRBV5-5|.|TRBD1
CASSLGTGDQETQYF
TGTGCCAGCAGCTTGGGGACAGGGGATCAAGAGACCCAGTACTTC
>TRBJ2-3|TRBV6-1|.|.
CASTDSTDTQYF
TGTGCCAGCACTGACAGCACAGATACGCAGTATTTT
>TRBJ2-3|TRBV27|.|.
CASSTVATDTQYF
TGTGCCAGCAGTACCGTAGCCACAGATACGCAGTATTTT
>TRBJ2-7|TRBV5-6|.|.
CASSFRQSGPYEQYF
TGTGCCAGCAGCTTCAGACAGAGTGGCCCCTACGAGCAGTACTTC
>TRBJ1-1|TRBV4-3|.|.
CASSQDLGGPTEAFF
TGCGCCAGCAGCCAAGACTTGGGGGGGCCCACTGAAGCTTTCTTT
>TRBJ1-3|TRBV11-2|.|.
CASSRSPGSGNTIYF
TGTGCCAGCAGCAGAAGTCCGGGCTCGGGAAACACCATATATTTT
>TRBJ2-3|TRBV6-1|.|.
CASSVGRGAADTQYF
TGTGCCAGCAGCGTGGGTCGGGGGGCGGCAGATACGCAGTATTTT
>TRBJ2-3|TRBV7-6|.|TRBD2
CASSLGRLAVGTDTQYF
TGTGCCAGCAGCTTAGGCCGGCTAGCGGTAGGAACAGATACGCAGTATTTT
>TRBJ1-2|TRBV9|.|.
CASSVGWEGRYGYTF
TGTGCCAGCAGCGTAGGGTGGGAGGGGCGTTATGGCTACACCTTC
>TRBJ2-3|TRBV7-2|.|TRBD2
CASSLLAGSTDTQYF
TGTGCCAGCAGCCTACTAGCGGGTAGCACAGATACGCAGTATTTT
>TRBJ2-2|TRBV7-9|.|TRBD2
CASSLFSGRASGELFF
TGTGCCAGCAGCTTATTCAGCGGGAGGGCCAGCGGGGAGCTGTTTTTT
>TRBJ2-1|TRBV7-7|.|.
CASSLVGLGNEQFF
TGTGCTAGCAGCTTAGTAGGTCTCGGCAATGAGCAGTTCTTC
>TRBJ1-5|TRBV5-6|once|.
CASSLGQGSQPQHF
TGTGCCAGCAGCTTGGGGCAGGGAAGTCAGCCCCAGCATTTT
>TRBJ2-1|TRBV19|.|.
CASSILSHNEQFF
TGTGCCAGTAGTATTCTATCTCACAATGAGCAGTTCTTC
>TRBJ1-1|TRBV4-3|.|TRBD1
CASSTRDRGLEGTEAFF
TGCGCCAGCAGCACCCGGGACAGGGGGCTCGAGGGCACTGAAGCTTTCTTT
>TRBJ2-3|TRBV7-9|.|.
CASSPNQGPNIDTQYF
TGTGCCAGCAGCCCTAATCAGGGACCGAACATAGATACGCAGTATTTT
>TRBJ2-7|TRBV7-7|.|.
CASSLNFGQSNEQYF
TGTGCCAGCAGCTTAAACTTTGGACAGTCGAACGAGCAGTACTTC
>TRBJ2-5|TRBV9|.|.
CASSSGEGEETQYF
TGTGCCAGCAGCTCAGGGGAGGGCGAAGAGACCCAGTACTTC
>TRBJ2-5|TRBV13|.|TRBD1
CASSNRDREVETQYF
TGTGCCAGCAGCAACCGGGACAGGGAAGTGGAGACCCAGTACTTC
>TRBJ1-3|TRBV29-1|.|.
CSVGVSGNTIYF
TGCAGCGTTGGGGTCTCTGGAAACACCATATATTTT
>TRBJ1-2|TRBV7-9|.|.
CASSLAGGGYTF
TGTGCCAGCAGCTTAGCCGGGGGCGGCTACACCTTC
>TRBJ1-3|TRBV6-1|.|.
CASSETGSGNTIYF
TGTGCCAGCAGCGAGACCGGGTCGGGGAACACCATATATTTT